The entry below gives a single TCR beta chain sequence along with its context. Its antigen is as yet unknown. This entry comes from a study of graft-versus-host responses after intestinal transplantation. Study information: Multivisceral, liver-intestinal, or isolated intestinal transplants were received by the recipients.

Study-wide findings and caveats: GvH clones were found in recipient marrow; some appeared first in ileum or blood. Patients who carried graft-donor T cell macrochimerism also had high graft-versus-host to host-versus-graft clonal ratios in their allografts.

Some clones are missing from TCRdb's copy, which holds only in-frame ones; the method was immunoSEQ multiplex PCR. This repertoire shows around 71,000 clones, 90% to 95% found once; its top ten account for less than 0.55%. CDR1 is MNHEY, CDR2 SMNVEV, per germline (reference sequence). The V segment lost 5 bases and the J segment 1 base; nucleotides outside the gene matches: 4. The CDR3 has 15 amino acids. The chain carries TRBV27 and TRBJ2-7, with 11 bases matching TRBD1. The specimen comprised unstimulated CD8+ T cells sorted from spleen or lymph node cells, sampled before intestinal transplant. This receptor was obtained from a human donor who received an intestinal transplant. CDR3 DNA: TGTGCCAGCAGTCCCGGGACAGGGGGTTCCTACGAGCAGTACTTC. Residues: CASSPGTGGSYEQYF.